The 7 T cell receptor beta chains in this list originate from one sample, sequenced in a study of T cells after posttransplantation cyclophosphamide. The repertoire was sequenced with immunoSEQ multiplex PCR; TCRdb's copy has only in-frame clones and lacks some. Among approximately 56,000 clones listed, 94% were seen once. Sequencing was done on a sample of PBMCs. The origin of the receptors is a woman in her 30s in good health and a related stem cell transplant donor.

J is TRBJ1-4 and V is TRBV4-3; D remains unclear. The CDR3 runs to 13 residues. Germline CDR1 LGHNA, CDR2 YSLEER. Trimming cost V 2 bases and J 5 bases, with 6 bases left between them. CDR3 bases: TGCGCCAGCAGCCAACCCAGGAATGAAAAACTGTTTTTT. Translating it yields CASSQPRNEKLFF.

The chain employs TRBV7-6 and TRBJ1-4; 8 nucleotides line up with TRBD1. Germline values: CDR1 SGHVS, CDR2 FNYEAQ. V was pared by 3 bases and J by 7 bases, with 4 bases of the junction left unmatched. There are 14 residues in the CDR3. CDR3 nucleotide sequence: TGTGCCAGCAGCTTGACAGGGGAGGGTGAAAAACTGTTTTTT. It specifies CASSLTGEGEKLFF.

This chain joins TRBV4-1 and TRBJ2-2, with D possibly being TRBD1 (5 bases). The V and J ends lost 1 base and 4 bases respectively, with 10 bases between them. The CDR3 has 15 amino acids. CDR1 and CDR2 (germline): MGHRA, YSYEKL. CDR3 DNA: TGCGCCAGCAGCCAAGGTTCAGGGTCCACCGGGGAGCTGTTTTTT. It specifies CASSQGSGSTGELFF.

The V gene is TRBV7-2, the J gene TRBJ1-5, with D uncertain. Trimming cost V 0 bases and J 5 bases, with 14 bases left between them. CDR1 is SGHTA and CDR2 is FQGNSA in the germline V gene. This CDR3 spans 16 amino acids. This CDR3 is CASSLAREFRYQPQHF. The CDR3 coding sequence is TGTGCCAGCAGCTTAGCGCGGGAGTTCCGCTATCAGCCCCAGCATTTT.

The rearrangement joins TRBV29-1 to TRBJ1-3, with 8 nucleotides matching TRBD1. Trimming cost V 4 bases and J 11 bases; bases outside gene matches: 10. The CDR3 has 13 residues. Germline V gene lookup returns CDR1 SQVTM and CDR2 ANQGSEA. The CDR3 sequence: CSVAGGVGMAIYF. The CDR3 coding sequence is TGCAGCGTTGCAGGGGGCGTCGGGATGGCCATATATTTT. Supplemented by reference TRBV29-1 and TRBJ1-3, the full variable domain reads SAVISQKPSRDICQRGTSLTIQCQVDSQVTMMFWYRQQPGQSLTLIATANQGSEATYESGFVIDKFPISRPNLTFSTLTVSNMSPEDSSIYLCSVAGGVGMAIYFGEGSWLTVV.

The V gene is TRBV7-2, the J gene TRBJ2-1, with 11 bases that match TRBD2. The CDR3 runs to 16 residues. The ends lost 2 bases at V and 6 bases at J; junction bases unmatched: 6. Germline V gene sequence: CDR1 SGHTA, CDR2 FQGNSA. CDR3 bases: TGTGCCAGCAGCTTATTTAGCGGGGGGGCCCCCAATGAGCAGTTCTTC. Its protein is CASSLFSGGAPNEQFF.

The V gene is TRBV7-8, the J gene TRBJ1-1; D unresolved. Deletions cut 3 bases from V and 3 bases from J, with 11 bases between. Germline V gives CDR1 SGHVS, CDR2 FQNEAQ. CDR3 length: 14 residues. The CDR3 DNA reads TGTGCCAGCAGCTTTTTAACGGGGTACACTGAAGCTTTCTTT. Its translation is CASSFLTGYTEAFF.